The clone carrying this T cell receptor (beta chain) was picked up a small number of times. Its target is not known. The sample carries other DNA sequences with the same CDR3. This entry is derived from a study of metastatic and nonmetastatic thyroid tumors. Study as a whole: A comparison of repertoires was made across blood and tumor or nodule tissue from malignant and benign thyroid patients. Overall study findings and caveats: Benign nodules reportedly had significantly lower TCR beta diversity than malignant thyroid tumors in blood and tumor.

Not a single patient had been given any form of treatment at any point before undergoing thyroid surgery. Germline V gene data show CDR1 as SGHRS and CDR2 as YFSETQ. CDR3 length: 11 amino acids. With 7 bases removed from V and 8 bases from J, the gap between germline ends came to 10 bases. In the original processing: Variation in CDR3 across clinicopathological groups served as the basis for constructing a distant-metastasis classifier in papillary thyroid cancer. TCRdb called clones again from the PCR reads with MiXCR. These V and J calls rely on TCRdb rather than the paper's analysis. The sample holds tens of thousands of clones, less than 25% seen once.

This TCR came from a female donor with papillary thyroid cancer or a benign thyroid nodule (not recorded which). Some clones in this sample may be carry-over from other donors' samples. This chain links TRBV5-1 with TRBJ2-1; maybe TRBD2 (6 bases). The sequenced sample consisted of tumor tissue. Here the CDR3 reads CASHREYEQFF. CDR3 DNA sequence: TGCGCCAGCCACCGGGAGTATGAGCAGTTCTTC.